The T cell receptor (beta chain) described here comes from a study of blood T cells in healthy people across ages. Sample-barcoded 5' priming and a J-beta primer mix drove a second PCR of 7 to 11 cycles. MiXCR was run by TCRdb on the 5' RACE reads, yielding one entry per CDR3 protein. Here the sample spans some 1.8 million distinct CDR3 sequences, about 39% being singletons. The CDR3 contains 14 residues. V shed 4 bases and J shed 3 bases, with 13 bases lying between them. Germline loops: CDR1 ENHRY, CDR2 SYGVKD. Sequences were obtained from blood. The chain couples TRBV10-3 to TRBJ2-7, with a weak D call TRBD1 (6 bases). This clonotype originated in a human donor in good health. The CDR3 here is CAISAPRDNYEQYF. CDR3 in DNA: TGTGCCATCAGTGCGCCCCGGGACAACTACGAGCAGTACTTC.